The clone carrying this T cell receptor beta chain was counted once. This record comes from a study of blood T cell repertoires in COVID-19. Looking at the study overall: Acute-phase and convalescent COVID-19 samples originated in the United States, Italy and Spain. Sources were T cells, B-cell-depleted T cells, or PBMCs; the material itself was cDNA or gDNA.

Per the original methods: Nucleated cell counts were estimated from reference gene primer amplification. Measured with immunoSEQ multiplex PCR; TCRdb has only the in-frame clones, and not every one. V and J calls and clone size are as listed in that table; D and trimming were resolved from the DNA. The table includes a few hundred thousand clones, about 79% detected once. Trimming at V came to 2 bases and at J to 3 bases, leaving 6 bases not matched to a gene. Germline assignment: CDR1 MNHNS and CDR2 SASEGT. The CDR3 covers 15 residues. The chain employs TRBV6-1 and TRBJ2-7; 8 bases line up with TRBD1. The sequence was collected from a human donor in a cohort sampled during active COVID-19. Sequenced sample: peripheral blood. In DNA form, the CDR3 reads TGTGCCAGCAGTGAATGGGACAGGTCAAACTACGAGCAGTACTTC. As protein: CASSEWDRSNYEQYF.